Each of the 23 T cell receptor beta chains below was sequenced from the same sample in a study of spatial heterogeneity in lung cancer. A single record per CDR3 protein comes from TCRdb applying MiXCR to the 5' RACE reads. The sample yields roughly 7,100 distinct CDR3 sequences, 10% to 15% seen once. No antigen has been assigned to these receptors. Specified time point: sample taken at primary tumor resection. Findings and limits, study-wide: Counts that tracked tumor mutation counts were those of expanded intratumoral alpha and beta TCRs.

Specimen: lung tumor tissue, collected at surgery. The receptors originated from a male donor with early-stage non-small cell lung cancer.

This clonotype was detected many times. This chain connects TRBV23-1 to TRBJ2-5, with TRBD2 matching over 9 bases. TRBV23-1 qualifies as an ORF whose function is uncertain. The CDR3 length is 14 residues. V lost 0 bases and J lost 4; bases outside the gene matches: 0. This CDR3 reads CASSQSSGGETQYF. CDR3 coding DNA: TGCGCCAGCAGTCAATCTAGCGGGGGAGAGACCCAGTACTTC.

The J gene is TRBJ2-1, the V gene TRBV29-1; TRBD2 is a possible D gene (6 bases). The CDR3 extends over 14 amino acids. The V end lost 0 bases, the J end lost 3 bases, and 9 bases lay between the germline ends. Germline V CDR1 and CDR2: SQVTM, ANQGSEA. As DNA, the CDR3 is TGCAGCGTTGAAGAAGCGGGCGACTACAATGAGCAGTTCTTC. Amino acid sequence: CSVEEAGDYNEQFF.

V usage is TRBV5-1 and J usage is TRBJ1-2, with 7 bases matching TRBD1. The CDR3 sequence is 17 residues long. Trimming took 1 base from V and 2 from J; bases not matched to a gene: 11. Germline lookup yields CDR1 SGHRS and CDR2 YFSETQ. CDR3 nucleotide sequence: TGCGCCAGCAGCTTGACAATCCAGGGGGAGTCAAACTATGGCTACACCTTC. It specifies CASSLTIQGESNYGYTF.

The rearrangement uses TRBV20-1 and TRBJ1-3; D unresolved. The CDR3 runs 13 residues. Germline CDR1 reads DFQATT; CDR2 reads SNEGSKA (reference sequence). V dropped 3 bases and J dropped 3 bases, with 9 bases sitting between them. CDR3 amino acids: CSARHGVGNTIYF. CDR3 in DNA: TGCAGTGCTAGGCACGGGGTTGGAAACACCATATATTTT.

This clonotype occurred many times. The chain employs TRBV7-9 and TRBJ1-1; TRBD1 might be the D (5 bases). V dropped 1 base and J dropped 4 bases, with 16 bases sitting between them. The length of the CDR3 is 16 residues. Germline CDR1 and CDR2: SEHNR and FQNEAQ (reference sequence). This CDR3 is CASSLVGGMFSTEAFF. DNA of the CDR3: TGTGCCAGCAGCTTAGTTGGGGGAATGTTTAGCACTGAAGCTTTCTTT.

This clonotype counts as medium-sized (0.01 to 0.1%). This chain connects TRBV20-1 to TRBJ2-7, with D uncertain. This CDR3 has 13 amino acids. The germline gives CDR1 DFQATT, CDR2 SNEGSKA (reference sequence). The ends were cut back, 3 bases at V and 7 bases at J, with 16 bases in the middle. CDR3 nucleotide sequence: TGCAGTGCTAGTCACCCGGCCGAGTGGGAGCAGTACTTC. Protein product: CSASHPAEWEQYF.

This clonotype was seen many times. CDR3 DNA sequence: TGTGCCAGCCGGAGAGGGAATGAAAAACTGTTTTTT. The encoded protein is CASRRGNEKLFF. This chain links TRBV7-9 with TRBJ1-4; D unclear. This CDR3 has 12 amino acids. Deletions cut 8 bases from V and 5 bases from J, with 9 bases between. The germline V gene has CDR1 SEHNR and CDR2 FQNEAQ (reference sequence).

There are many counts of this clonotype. The CDR3 is CASSPQSGSEAFF. As DNA, the CDR3 is TGTGCCAGCTCACCACAATCGGGCTCTGAAGCTTTCTTT. The J gene is TRBJ1-1, the V gene TRBV18; no clear D gene. Germline V lookup: CDR1 KGHSH, CDR2 LQKENI. Trimming took 1 base from V and 6 from J, leaving 9 bases between them. This CDR3 contains 13 residues.

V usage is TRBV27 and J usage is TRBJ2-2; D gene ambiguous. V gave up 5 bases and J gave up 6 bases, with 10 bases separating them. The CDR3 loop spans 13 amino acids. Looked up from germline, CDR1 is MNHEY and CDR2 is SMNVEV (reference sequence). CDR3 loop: CASSPPSPGELFF. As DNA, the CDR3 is TGTGCCAGCAGTCCCCCTAGTCCCGGGGAGCTGTTTTTT.

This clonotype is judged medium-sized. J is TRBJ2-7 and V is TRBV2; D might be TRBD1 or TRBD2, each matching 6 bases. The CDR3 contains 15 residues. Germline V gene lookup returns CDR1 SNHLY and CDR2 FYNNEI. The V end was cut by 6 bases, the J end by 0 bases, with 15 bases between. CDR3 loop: CASRKGGLFSYEQYF. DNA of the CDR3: TGTGCCAGCAGGAAAGGGGGGCTTTTCTCCTACGAGCAGTACTTC.

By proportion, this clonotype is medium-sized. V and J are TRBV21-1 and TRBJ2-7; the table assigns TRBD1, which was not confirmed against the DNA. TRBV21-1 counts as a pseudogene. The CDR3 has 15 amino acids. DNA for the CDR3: TGTGCCAGCAGCAAAAATGGGGGGACGTTGCACGAGCAGTACGTC. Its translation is CASSKNGGTLHEQYV.

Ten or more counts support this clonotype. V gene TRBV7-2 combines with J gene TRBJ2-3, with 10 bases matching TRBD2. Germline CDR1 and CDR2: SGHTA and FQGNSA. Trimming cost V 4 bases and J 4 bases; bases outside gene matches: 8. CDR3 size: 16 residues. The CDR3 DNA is TGTGCCAGCAGCTGGGCTAGCGGGAGTACACCAGATACGCAGTATTTT. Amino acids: CASSWASGSTPDTQYF.

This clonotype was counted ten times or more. CDR3 sequence reads: CSVHSGVGNEQFF. The CDR3, as DNA: TGCAGTGTACATAGCGGGGTGGGTAATGAGCAGTTCTTC. This rearrangement joins TRBV20-1 to TRBJ2-1, with 8 bases lining up with TRBD2. Germline V gives CDR1 DFQATT, CDR2 SNEGSKA (reference sequence). The CDR3 runs to 13 residues. J gave up 7 bases and V 7 bases, and 9 bases lay outside the gene matches.

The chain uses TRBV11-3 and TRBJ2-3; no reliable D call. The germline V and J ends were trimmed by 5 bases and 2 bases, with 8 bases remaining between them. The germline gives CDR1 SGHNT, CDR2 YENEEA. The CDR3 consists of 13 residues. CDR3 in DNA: TGTGCCAGCAGCCTGGCACACACAGATACGCAGTATTTT. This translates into CASSLAHTDTQYF.

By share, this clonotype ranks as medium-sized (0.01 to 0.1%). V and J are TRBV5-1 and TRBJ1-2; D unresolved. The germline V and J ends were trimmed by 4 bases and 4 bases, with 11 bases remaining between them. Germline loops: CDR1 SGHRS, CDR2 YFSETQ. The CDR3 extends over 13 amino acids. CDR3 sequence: CASSREQLYGYTF. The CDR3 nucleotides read TGCGCCAGCAGCAGGGAACAGCTCTATGGCTACACCTTC.

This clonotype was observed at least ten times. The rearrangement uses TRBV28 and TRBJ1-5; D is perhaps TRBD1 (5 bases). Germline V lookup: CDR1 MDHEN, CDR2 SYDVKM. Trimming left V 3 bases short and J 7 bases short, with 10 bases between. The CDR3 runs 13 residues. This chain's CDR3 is CASSFWGGQPQHF. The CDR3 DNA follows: TGTGCCAGCAGTTTTTGGGGCGGCCAGCCCCAGCATTTT.

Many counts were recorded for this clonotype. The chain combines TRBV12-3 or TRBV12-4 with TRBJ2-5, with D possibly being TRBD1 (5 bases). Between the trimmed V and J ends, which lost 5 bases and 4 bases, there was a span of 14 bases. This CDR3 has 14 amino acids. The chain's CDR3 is CASSIRQNSETQYF. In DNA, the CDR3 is TGTGCCAGCAGTATTCGACAGAACTCAGAGACCCAGTACTTC.

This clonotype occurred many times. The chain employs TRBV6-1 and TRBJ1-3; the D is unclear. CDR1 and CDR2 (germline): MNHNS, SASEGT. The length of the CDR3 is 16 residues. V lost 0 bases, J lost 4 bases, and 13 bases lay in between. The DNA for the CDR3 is TGTGCCAGCAGTGAAGCGCTTGCGGGATCCGGAAACACCATATATTTT. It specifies CASSEALAGSGNTIYF.

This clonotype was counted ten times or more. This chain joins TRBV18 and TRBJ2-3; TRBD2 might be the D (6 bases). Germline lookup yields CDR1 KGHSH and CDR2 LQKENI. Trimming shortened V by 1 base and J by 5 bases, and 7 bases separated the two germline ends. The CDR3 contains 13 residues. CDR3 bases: TGTGCCAGCTCACCACGTAGCGGAGATACGCAGTATTTT. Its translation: CASSPRSGDTQYF.

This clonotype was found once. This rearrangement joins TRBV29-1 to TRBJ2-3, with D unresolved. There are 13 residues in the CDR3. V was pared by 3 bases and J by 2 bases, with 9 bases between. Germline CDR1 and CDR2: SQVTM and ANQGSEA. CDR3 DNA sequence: TGCAGCGTTGACATCGTAGCCACAGATACGCAGTATTTT. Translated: CSVDIVATDTQYF.

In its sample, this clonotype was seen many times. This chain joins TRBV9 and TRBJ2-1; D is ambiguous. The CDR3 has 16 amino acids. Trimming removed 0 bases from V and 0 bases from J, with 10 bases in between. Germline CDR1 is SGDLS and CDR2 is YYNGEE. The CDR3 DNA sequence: TGTGCCAGCAGCGTAGGTCAAAGGAGCTCCTACAATGAGCAGTTCTTC. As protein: CASSVGQRSSYNEQFF. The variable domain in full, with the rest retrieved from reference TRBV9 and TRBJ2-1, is DSGVTQTPKHLITATGQRVTLRCSPRSGDLSVYWYQQSLDQGLQFLIQYYNGEERAKGNILERFSAQQFPDLHSELNLSSLELGDSALYFCASSVGQRSSYNEQFFGPGTRLTVL.

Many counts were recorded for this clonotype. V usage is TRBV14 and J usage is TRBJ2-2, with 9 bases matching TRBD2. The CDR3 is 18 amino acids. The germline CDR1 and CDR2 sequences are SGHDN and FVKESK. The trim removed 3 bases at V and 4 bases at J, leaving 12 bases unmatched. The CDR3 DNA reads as TGTGCCAGCAGCCATAGGCTAGCGGGAACCTCGTTCACCGGGGAGCTGTTTTTT. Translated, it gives CASSHRLAGTSFTGELFF.

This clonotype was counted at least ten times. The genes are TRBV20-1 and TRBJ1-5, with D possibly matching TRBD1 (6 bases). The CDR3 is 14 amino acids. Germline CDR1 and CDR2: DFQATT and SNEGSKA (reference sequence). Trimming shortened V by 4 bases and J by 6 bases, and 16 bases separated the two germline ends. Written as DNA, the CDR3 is TGCAGTGCTATCCGAGGGGGGGCGAGTCAGCCCCAGCATTTT. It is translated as CSAIRGGASQPQHF.